Listed here are 6 T cell receptor beta chains from one sample, sequenced in a study of response to subunit inactivated influenza vaccine. TCRdb re-analysed the RT-PCR reads in MiXCR, keeping a single row per CDR3 protein. The sample carries roughly 650,000 distinct CDR3 sequences, around 15% recorded once. The sample here was PBMCs from blood, taken roughly 15 days before vaccination. Receptors originate from a man in his fifties who received an inactivated influenza vaccine.

J is TRBJ1-1 and V is TRBV4-1; no clear D. CDR1 and CDR2 from the germline V gene are MGHRA and YSYEKL. This CDR3 is 14 amino acids long. With 2 bases removed from V and 10 bases from J, the gap between germline ends came to 17 bases. The DNA of the CDR3 is TGCGCCAGCAGCCAAAACACACGGCGTGTCGGAGCTTTCTTT. The encoded protein is CASSQNTRRVGAFF.

The table lists this clonotype with a few counts. The chain is built from TRBV12-3 or TRBV12-4 and TRBJ2-5, with D possibly TRBD2 on 6 matching bases. Trimming cost V 2 bases and J 4 bases, with 14 bases left between them. This CDR3 spans 15 amino acids. This chain's CDR3 is CASSLSAGGAETQYF. CDR3 DNA: TGTGCCAGCAGTTTAAGCGCCGGGGGTGCAGAGACCCAGTACTTC.

This rearrangement joins TRBV27 to TRBJ2-1, with D perhaps given as TRBD1 or TRBD2 (6 bases each). V was pared by 10 bases and J by 7 bases, with 11 bases between. The CDR3 extends over 11 amino acids. Germline CDR1 and CDR2: MNHEY and SMNVEV (reference sequence). CDR3 DNA: TGTGCCACCAGAGGGGGGAATGAGCAGTTCTTC. Encoded protein: CATRGGNEQFF.

The rearrangement uses TRBV12-5 and TRBJ2-3; 7 positions match TRBD2. The germline gives CDR1 LGHNT, CDR2 FRNRAP. Germline trimming cut 2 bases from V and 3 bases from J; bases unmatched to any gene: 14. This CDR3 has 18 amino acids. The DNA of the CDR3 is TGTGCTAGTGGTTTGAGGCTAGCGGTAGGGCCTAGGACAGATACGCAGTATTTT. The encoded protein is CASGLRLAVGPRTDTQYF.

Only a few counts were recorded for this clonotype. This sequence joins TRBV6-5 and TRBJ2-7, with D unclear. V shed 3 bases and J shed 1 base, with 7 bases lying between them. Germline CDR1 reads MNHEY; CDR2 reads SVGAGI. The CDR3 consists of 13 residues. CDR3 nucleotide sequence: TGTGCCAGCAGTTATCGGCAGTCCTACGAGCAGTACTTC. Its translation is CASSYRQSYEQYF.

With respect to this clonotype: This may arise from a read error, as a much more abundant clone is one base away. The chain carries TRBV10-3 and TRBJ1-6; D ambiguous. V lost 10 bases to trimming and J lost 4 bases, with 17 bases between them. The CDR3 is 15 residues long. CDR1 is ENHRY, CDR2 SYGVKD, per germline. For the CDR3, the DNA is TGTGCCAACAAGGAAACGGATACTTATAATTCACCCCTCCACTTT. Amino acids: CANKETDTYNSPLHF.